This T cell receptor (beta chain) was found in a study of molecular identifiers for immune sequencing clone quantification. Sequencing libraries of naive CD8 cells derived from approximately 22,000 to 940,000 sorted cells with 10%, 30% or 50% RNA. Germline assignment: CDR1 LGHNT and CDR2 FRNRAP. The CDR3 runs to 14 residues. Comments on this clonotype: This could be a read error, since a much larger clone is one nucleotide away.

From the PCR reads, TCRdb called clonotypes with MiXCR, one entry per CDR3 protein. Among 250,000 to 350,000 distinct CDR3 sequences listed, about a fifth were seen once. The J gene is TRBJ1-1, the V gene TRBV12-5; no reliable D call. Material for sequencing was naive CD8+ T cells from blood, with Jurkat cell RNA spiked in. Regarding subset: FACS-sorted CD8+CD4-CCR7+CD45RA+ naive T cells. This receptor was obtained from a human donor in good health. Some libraries in this study had Jurkat cell RNA spiked in. The CDR3: CASGFSVQNPEAFF. The CDR3 DNA sequence: TGTGCTAGTGGTTTTTCCGTGCAGAACCCTGAAGCTTTCTTT.